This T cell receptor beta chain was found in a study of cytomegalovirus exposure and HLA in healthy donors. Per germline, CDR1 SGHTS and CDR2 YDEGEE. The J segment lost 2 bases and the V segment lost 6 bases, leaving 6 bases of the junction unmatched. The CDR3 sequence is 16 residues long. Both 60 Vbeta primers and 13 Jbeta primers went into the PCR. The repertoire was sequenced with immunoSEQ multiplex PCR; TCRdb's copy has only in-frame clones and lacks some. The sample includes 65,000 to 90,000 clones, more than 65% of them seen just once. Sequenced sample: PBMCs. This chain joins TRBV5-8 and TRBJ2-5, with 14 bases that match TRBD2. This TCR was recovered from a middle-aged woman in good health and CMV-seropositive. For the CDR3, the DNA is TGTGCCAGCACCCTAGGGACTAGCGGGGGACAAGAGACCCAGTACTTC. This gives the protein CASTLGTSGGQETQYF.